This passage covers 9 T cell receptor beta chains from one sample sequenced in a study of monozygotic twins with inflammatory bowel disease. TCRdb reworked the 5' RACE reads into one entry per CDR3 protein, no DNA. This sample's table has hundreds of thousands of distinct CDR3 sequences. The sequencing input was blood. All receptors come from a human donor with ulcerative colitis or Crohn's disease, or a healthy co-twin of an affected twin (not recorded which).

V usage is TRBV6-1 and J usage is TRBJ2-1; TCRdb lists TRBD1, though no DNA is available to test this call. Germline V gene sequence: CDR1 MNHNS, CDR2 SASEGT. CDR3 size: 15 residues. This chain's CDR3 is CASSEMTGQYNEQFF.

The chain uses TRBV9 and TRBJ2-7; as DNA is missing, the TRBD1 call by TCRdb cannot be tested. The CDR3 consists of 17 residues. Looked up from germline, CDR1 is SGDLS and CDR2 is YYNGEE. The CDR3 region is CASSAGQGLAGPYEQYF. Full variable domain (outside the CDR3, taken from reference TRBV9 and TRBJ2-7): DSGVTQTPKHLITATGQRVTLRCSPRSGDLSVYWYQQSLDQGLQFLIQYYNGEERAKGNILERFSAQQFPDLHSELNLSSLELGDSALYFCASSAGQGLAGPYEQYFGPGTRLTVT.

The gene calls are TRBV5-6 and TRBJ2-1. There are 12 residues in the CDR3. Germline CDR1 reads SGHDT; CDR2 reads YYEEEE. The CDR3 sequence: CASRQPYNEQFF.

The V gene is TRBV6-1, the J gene TRBJ2-7; the TCRdb call, TRBD2, lacks DNA for checking. This CDR3 is built from 15 residues. From germline, CDR1 is MNHNS and CDR2 SASEGT. Here the CDR3 reads CASRIRTSGSAEQYF.

The chain employs TRBV7-2 and TRBJ1-1; TCRdb returns TRBD1, unconfirmable since there is no DNA. CDR3 length: 15 amino acids. Germline lookup yields CDR1 SGHTA and CDR2 FQGNSA. The CDR3 loop is CASSFSRGSNTEAFF.

The chain has TRBV7-8 and TRBJ2-7; TCRdb designates TRBD1, a call that cannot be tested without DNA. The CDR3 has 15 amino acids. Germline CDR1 and CDR2: SGHVS and FQNEAQ. CDR3 region: CASTLGRRSSYEQYF.

The chain joins TRBV7-3 to TRBJ2-2. Germline CDR1 SGHTA, CDR2 FQGTGA. CDR3 length: 16 residues. CDR3 loop: CASSTTRPRASGELFF. Together with reference TRBV7-3 and TRBJ2-2, the CDR3 gives the full variable domain: GAGVSQTPSNKVTEKGKYVELRCDPISGHTALYWYRQSLGQGPEFLIYFQGTGAADDSGLPNDRFFAVRPEGSVSTLKIQRTERGDSAVYLCASSTTRPRASGELFFGEGSRLTVL.

The rearrangement uses TRBV10-3 and TRBJ2-7. The CDR3 totals 14 residues. Germline CDR1 ENHRY, CDR2 SYGVKD. This CDR3 is CAISDNPSSYEQYF.

The chain has TRBV29-1 and TRBJ2-5; the D call of TRBD2 rests on TCRdb alone, since no DNA is present to check it. The CDR3 has 18 amino acids. Germline V gene lookup returns CDR1 SQVTM and CDR2 ANQGSEA. This chain's CDR3 is CSASNTGGTSGSEETQYF.